The clone carrying this TCR beta chain was counted a single time. Other DNA sequences in the sample encode the same CDR3. The data are from a study of blood T cell repertoires in COVID-19. Sequencing used immunoSEQ multiplex PCR; TCRdb keeps in-frame clones, though not all of them. The repertoire holds around 420,000 clones, nearly 90% seen once, with roughly 2% in the top ten. Sequenced material: PBMCs or T cells enriched from blood (not recorded which). This TCR was recovered from a woman aged 40 to 49 with acute COVID-19.

CDR3 residues: CASSQASYEQYF. In nucleotides, the CDR3 is TGTGCCAGCAGCCAAGCTTCCTACGAGCAGTACTTC. The rearrangement uses TRBV3-1 (or the pseudogene TRBV3-2) and TRBJ2-7; D is unresolved. Per germline, CDR1 LGHDT and CDR2 YNNKEL (reference sequence). The CDR3 sequence is 12 residues long. The V end was cut by 1 base, the J end by 1 base, with 2 bases between.